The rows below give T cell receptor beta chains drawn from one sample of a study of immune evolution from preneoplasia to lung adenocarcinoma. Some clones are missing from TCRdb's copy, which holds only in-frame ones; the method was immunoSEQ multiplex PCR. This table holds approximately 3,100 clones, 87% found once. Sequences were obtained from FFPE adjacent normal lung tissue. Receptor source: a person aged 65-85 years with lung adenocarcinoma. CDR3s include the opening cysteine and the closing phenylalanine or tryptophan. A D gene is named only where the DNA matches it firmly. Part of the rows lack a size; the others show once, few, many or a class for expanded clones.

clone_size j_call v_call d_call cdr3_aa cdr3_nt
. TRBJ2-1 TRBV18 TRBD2 CASSPVGRVHEQFF TGTGCCAGCTCACCAGTGGGGAGGGTACATGAGCAGTTCTTC
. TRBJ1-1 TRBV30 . CAWSALTNTEAFF TGTGCCTGGAGCGCCTTGACGAACACTGAAGCTTTCTTT
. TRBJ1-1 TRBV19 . CASIVSAGVTEAFF TGTGCCAGTATAGTGAGTGCAGGGGTCACTGAAGCTTTCTTT
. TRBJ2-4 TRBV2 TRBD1 CASSERQGEVSYF TGTGCCAGCAGTGAACGACAGGGAGAAGTTTCTTACTTC
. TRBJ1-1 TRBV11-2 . CASSLVLLLPVNTEAFF TGTGCCAGCAGCTTAGTTCTCCTCTTACCCGTGAACACTGAAGCTTTCTTT
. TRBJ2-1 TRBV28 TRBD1 CASKLTGRSGEQFF TGTGCCAGCAAACTGACAGGGAGATCGGGTGAGCAGTTCTTC
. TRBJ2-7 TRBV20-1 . CSAKSVYEQYF TGCAGTGCCAAAAGCGTCTACGAGCAGTACTTC
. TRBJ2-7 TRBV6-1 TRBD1 CASRAGTGSNEQYF TGTGCCAGCAGGGCCGGGACAGGGAGCAACGAGCAGTACTTC
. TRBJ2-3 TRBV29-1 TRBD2 CSTGLAGRADTQYF TGCAGCACGGGACTAGCGGGTAGGGCAGATACGCAGTATTTT
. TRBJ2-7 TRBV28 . CASSRVRGLDPEGKYEQYF TGTGCCAGCAGCCGGGTCCGGGGCCTGGACCCGGAGGGTAAGTACGAGCAGTACTTC
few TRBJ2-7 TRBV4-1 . CASSQGSGGGGNEQYF TGCGCCAGCAGCCAAGGGTCAGGAGGGGGCGGGAACGAGCAGTACTTC
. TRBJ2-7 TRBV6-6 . CASSLTYEQYF TGTGCCAGCAGTCTGACCTACGAGCAGTACTTC
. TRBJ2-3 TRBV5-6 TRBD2 CASSYGDLAGVSDTQYF TGTGCCAGCAGCTACGGTGACCTAGCGGGAGTATCAGATACGCAGTATTTT
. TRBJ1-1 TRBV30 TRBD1 CAWSVGQGAEAFF TGTGCCTGGAGTGTAGGACAGGGGGCTGAAGCTTTCTTT
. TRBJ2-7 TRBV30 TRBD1 CAWTGQALSEQYF TGTGCCTGGACCGGACAGGCCCTCTCCGAGCAGTACTTC
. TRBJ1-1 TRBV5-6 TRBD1 CASTSRGRGNTEAFF TGTGCCAGCACCTCAAGGGGGCGGGGGAACACTGAAGCTTTCTTT
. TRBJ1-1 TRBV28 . CASSKAVDVNTEAFF TGTGCCAGCAGTAAAGCGGTCGACGTGAACACTGAAGCTTTCTTT
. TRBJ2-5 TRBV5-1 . CASKDQETQYF TGCGCCAGCAAGGACCAAGAGACCCAGTACTTC
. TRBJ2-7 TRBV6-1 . CASSESGTSSAYEQYF TGTGCCAGCAGTGAATCGGGCACAAGCAGCGCCTACGAGCAGTACTTC
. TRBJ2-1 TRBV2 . CASGQSSYNEQFF TGTGCCAGCGGACAGAGCTCCTACAATGAGCAGTTCTTC
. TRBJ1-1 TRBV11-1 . CASSFSGVNTEAFF TGTGCCAGCAGCTTTTCAGGGGTTAACACTGAAGCTTTCTTT
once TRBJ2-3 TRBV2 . CASLAGLTDTQYF TGTGCCAGCCTCGCGGGACTGACAGATACGCAGTATTTT
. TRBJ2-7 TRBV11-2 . CASSQIGRNEQYF TGTGCCAGCAGCCAAATTGGGAGGAACGAGCAGTACTTC
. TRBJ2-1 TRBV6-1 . CASSGQGQGEQFF TGTGCCAGCAGTGGCCAGGGGCAGGGGGAGCAGTTCTTC
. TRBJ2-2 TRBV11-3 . CASSLDTGELFF TGTGCCAGCAGCTTAGACACCGGGGAGCTGTTTTTT
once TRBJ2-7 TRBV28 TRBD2 CASSRTSGGYEQYF TGTGCCAGCAGCAGGACTAGCGGAGGTTACGAGCAGTACTTC
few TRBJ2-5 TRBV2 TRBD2 CASRRDGSGGARETQYF TGTGCCAGCAGGAGGGATGGGAGCGGGGGGGCTCGAGAGACCCAGTACTTC
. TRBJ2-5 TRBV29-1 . CSATGLGETQYF TGCAGCGCCACAGGGTTGGGGGAGACCCAGTACTTC
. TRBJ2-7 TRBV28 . CASSLSVGAPYDEQYF TGTGCCAGCAGTTTAAGTGTGGGGGCCCCTTACGACGAGCAGTACTTC
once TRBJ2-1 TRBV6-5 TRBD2 CASGGVAGLNEQFF TGTGCCAGCGGAGGGGTAGCGGGACTCAATGAGCAGTTCTTC
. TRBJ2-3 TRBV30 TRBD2 CAWSLTSGITDTQYF TGTGCCTGGTCTCTGACTAGCGGGATCACAGATACGCAGTATTTT
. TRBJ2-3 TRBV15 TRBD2 CATSREWTSGRNTDTQYF TGTGCCACCAGCAGAGAGTGGACTAGCGGGAGGAACACAGATACGCAGTATTTT
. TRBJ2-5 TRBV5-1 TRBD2 CASSPGLAPIETQYF TGCGCCAGCAGCCCCGGACTAGCCCCCATAGAGACCCAGTACTTC
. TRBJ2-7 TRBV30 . CAWSVSPTYEQYF TGTGCCTGGAGTGTCTCACCGACCTACGAGCAGTACTTC
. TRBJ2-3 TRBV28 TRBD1 CASSLGDRQLADTQYF TGTGCCAGCAGTTTAGGGGACAGGCAACTTGCGGATACGCAGTATTTT
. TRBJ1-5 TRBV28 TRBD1 CASRTGFRNQPQHF TGTGCCAGCCGGACAGGGTTTAGGAATCAGCCCCAGCATTTT
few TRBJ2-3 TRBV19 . CASSMLPGTDTQYF TGTGCCAGTAGTATGCTCCCCGGGACAGATACGCAGTATTTT
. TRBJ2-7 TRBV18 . CASSPPVSSYEQYF TGTGCCAGCTCACCACCCGTTAGCTCCTACGAGCAGTACTTC
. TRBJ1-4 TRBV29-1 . CSVDWGVGLFF TGCAGCGTTGACTGGGGGGTTGGACTGTTTTTT
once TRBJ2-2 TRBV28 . CASRGGQANTGELFF TGTGCCAGCAGGGGGGGGCAGGCGAACACCGGGGAGCTGTTTTTT
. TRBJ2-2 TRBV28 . CASSLSPFSGRGTGELFF TGTGCCAGCAGTTTAAGTCCTTTCTCGGGAAGGGGCACCGGGGAGCTGTTTTTT
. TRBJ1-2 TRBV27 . CASSLSRGYGYTF TGTGCCAGCAGTTTAAGCAGGGGCTATGGCTACACCTTC
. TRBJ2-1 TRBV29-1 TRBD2 CSPTDLAGDAYNEQFF TGCAGCCCGACAGACCTAGCGGGGGACGCTTACAATGAGCAGTTCTTC
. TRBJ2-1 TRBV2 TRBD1 CASSETTGSYNEQFF TGTGCCAGCAGTGAAACGACAGGGTCCTACAATGAGCAGTTCTTC
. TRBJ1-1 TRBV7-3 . CASSLRGQREAFF TGTGCCAGCAGCTTAAGAGGCCAGCGTGAAGCTTTCTTT
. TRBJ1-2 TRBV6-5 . CASSEGNYGYTF TGTGCCAGCAGTGAGGGAAACTATGGCTACACCTTC
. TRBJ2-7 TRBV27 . CASSPYDWGLDEQYF TGTGCCAGCAGCCCCTATGATTGGGGGCTCGACGAGCAGTACTTC
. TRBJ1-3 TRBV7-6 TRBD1 CASSSDRISGNTIYF TGTGCCAGCAGCTCGGACAGGATTTCTGGAAACACCATATATTTT
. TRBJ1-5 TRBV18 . CASSRGQRGDSNQPQHF TGTGCCAGCTCGAGGGGACAAAGGGGTGATAGCAATCAGCCCCAGCATTTT
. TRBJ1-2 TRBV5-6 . CASSPSRRGGHYGYTF TGTGCCAGCAGCCCCTCGCGGAGGGGAGGACACTATGGCTACACCTTC
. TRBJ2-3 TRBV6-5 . CASSPTYATDTQYF TGTGCCAGCAGTCCCACGTATGCCACAGATACGCAGTATTTT
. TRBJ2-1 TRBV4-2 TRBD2 CASSPDISGAYNEQFF TGTGCCAGCAGCCCAGATATTAGCGGGGCGTACAATGAGCAGTTCTTC
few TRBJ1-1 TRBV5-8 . CASSLQGGETEAFF TGTGCCAGCAGCTTGCAAGGGGGAGAAACTGAAGCTTTCTTT